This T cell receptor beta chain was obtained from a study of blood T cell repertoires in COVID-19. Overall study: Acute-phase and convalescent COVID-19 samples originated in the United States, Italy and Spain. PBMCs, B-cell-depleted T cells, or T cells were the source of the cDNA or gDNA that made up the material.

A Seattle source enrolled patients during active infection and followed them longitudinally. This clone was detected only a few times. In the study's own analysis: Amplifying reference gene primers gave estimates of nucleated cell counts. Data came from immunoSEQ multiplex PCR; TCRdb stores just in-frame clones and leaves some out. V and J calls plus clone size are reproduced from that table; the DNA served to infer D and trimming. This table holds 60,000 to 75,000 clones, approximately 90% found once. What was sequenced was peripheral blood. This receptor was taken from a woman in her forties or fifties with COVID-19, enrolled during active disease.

The CDR3 DNA reads as TGCGCCAGCAGCTTGGTGGGCGGGCGGTACGAGCAGTACTTC. Amino acids: CASSLVGGRYEQYF. The J gene is TRBJ2-7, the V gene TRBV5-1; perhaps TRBD2 as D (5 bases). This CDR3 spans 14 amino acids. Trimming removed 0 bases from V and 4 bases from J, with 11 bases in between. Looked up from germline, CDR1 is SGHRS and CDR2 is YFSETQ.